These 20 T cell receptor beta chains were sequenced from one sample in a study of early T cells in non-severe SARS-CoV-2 infection. Using its own MiXCR run on the 5' RACE reads, TCRdb lists one record per CDR3 protein. The sample includes tens of thousands of distinct CDR3 sequences, 9% to 15% of them seen just once. Material: whole blood. The receptors here all came from an adult who was a healthcare worker with PCR-confirmed SARS-CoV-2 infection or an uninfected control (not recorded which).

CDR3 loop: CSARWRRVTYNEQFF. DNA for the CDR3: TGCAGTGCTAGGTGGCGGAGAGTAACCTACAATGAGCAGTTCTTC. J is TRBJ2-1 and V is TRBV20-1; D is unclear. CDR3 length: 15 amino acids. The germline V gene has CDR1 DFQATT and CDR2 SNEGSKA (reference sequence). Trimming stripped 3 bases from V and 2 bases from J, with 14 bases between.

This clonotype has more than one count but fewer than ten. V usage is TRBV20-1 and J usage is TRBJ2-5, with TRBD2 identical over 12 bases. The CDR3 is made up of 14 amino acids. Trimming at V came to 2 bases and at J to 5 bases, leaving 3 bases not matched to a gene. The germline V gene encodes CDR1 DFQATT and CDR2 SNEGSKA (reference sequence). The CDR3 region is CSARTTSGSETQYF. The CDR3 DNA sequence: TGCAGTGCTAGAACGACTAGCGGGAGTGAGACCCAGTACTTC.

This sequence joins TRBV6-1 and TRBJ1-5; possibly TRBD1 for D (5 bases). Deletions cut 0 bases from V and 2 bases from J, with 11 bases between. The CDR3 has 16 amino acids. Germline-derived CDR1 and CDR2 are MNHNS and SASEGT. CDR3 nucleotides: TGTGCCAGCAGTGAAGCGGGGGGTACTGGCAATCAGCCCCAGCATTTT. It is translated as CASSEAGGTGNQPQHF.

The J gene is TRBJ2-1, the V gene TRBV12-5; 9 bases are a match to TRBD2. Losses at the gene ends were 5 bases for V and 2 bases for J; bases not matched to a gene: 7. In germline, CDR1 is LGHNT, CDR2 FRNRAP. This CDR3 contains 16 residues. In DNA form, the CDR3 reads TGTGCTAGTGGTCCCTTCGGCGGGAGGGCCTACAATGAGCAGTTCTTC. Protein product: CASGPFGGRAYNEQFF.

The V and J genes are TRBV7-3 and TRBJ2-2, with TRBD2 matching 8 bases. The germline gives CDR1 SGHTA, CDR2 FQGTGA. This CDR3 has 15 residues. Trimming at V came to 5 bases and at J to 4 bases, leaving 6 bases not matched to a gene. CDR3 amino acids: CASSPGGTSTGELFF. CDR3 DNA sequence: TGTGCCAGCAGCCCTGGGGGGACTAGCACCGGGGAGCTGTTTTTT.

This clonotype appeared many times. The V gene is TRBV11-2, the J gene TRBJ1-6; D gene uncertain. Germline CDR1 and CDR2: SGHAT and FQNNGV. V gave up 0 bases and J gave up 17 bases, with 17 bases separating them. The CDR3 consists of 14 residues. The DNA for the CDR3 is TGTGCCAGCAGCTTAGATCGGCAGTCCCGTTCAATCCACTTT. Protein product: CASSLDRQSRSIHF.

The chain links TRBV28 to TRBJ2-5; 12 nucleotides match TRBD2. The CDR3 is 15 residues long. Germline-derived CDR1 and CDR2 are MDHEN and SYDVKM. V was pared by 4 bases and J by 4 bases, with 4 bases of the junction left unmatched. The CDR3 DNA follows: TGTGCCAGCAGTTCAGTGACTAGCGGGAGAGAGACCCAGTACTTC. Translation: CASSSVTSGRETQYF.

This clonotype was picked up a small number of times. The V and J genes are TRBV6-5 and TRBJ2-1; maybe TRBD1 (5 bases). The V gene lost 6 bases and the J gene lost 4 bases, with 13 bases spanning the gap. This CDR3 spans 14 amino acids. Per germline, CDR1 MNHEY and CDR2 SVGAGI. CDR3 DNA sequence: TGTGCCAGCAGCCCCGTGGGGCGGTACAATGAGCAGTTCTTC. Encoded protein: CASSPVGRYNEQFF.

This clonotype was detected many times. The V call is TRBV7-8, the J call TRBJ1-4; the D is unclear. V lost 1 base, J lost 7 bases, and 4 bases lay in between. This CDR3 is 12 amino acids long. Per germline, CDR1 SGHVS and CDR2 FQNEAQ. The CDR3 DNA sequence: TGTGCCAGCAGCTTAGGACCTGAAAAACTGTTTTTT. It is translated as CASSLGPEKLFF.

Ten or more counts support this clonotype. The genes are TRBV6-2 or TRBV6-3 and TRBJ1-4; 7 bases are shared with TRBD1. From germline, CDR1 is MNHEY and CDR2 SVGEGT. V trimming: 6 bases; J trimming: 8 bases; junction bases outside the gene matches: 12. The CDR3 contains 15 residues. CDR3 sequence: CASSKWDSSREKLFF. CDR3 coding DNA: TGTGCCAGCAGCAAGTGGGACAGTTCGCGGGAAAAACTGTTTTTT.

This clonotype turned up a few times. The chain has TRBV18 and TRBJ1-5; tentatively, D is TRBD1 (6 bases). The CDR3 loop spans 15 amino acids. The ends were cut back, 6 bases at V and 1 base at J, with 13 bases in the middle. Per the germline V gene, CDR1 is KGHSH and CDR2 is LQKENI. The CDR3 loop reads CASSRGHASNQPQHF. The CDR3 DNA reads TGTGCCAGCTCCAGGGGACACGCGAGCAATCAGCCCCAGCATTTT.

The rearrangement joins TRBV5-1 to TRBJ2-5, with D maybe TRBD2 (6 bases). CDR3 length: 14 amino acids. The germline V and J ends were trimmed by 1 base and 4 bases, with 11 bases remaining between them. Germline CDR1 is SGHRS and CDR2 is YFSETQ. The CDR3 reads CASSLSGGIETQYF. CDR3 sequence (DNA): TGCGCCAGCAGCTTGAGTGGCGGGATAGAGACCCAGTACTTC.

The chain recombines TRBV3-1 with TRBJ1-2; 7 bases match TRBD1. Germline CDR1 and CDR2: LGHDT and YNNKEL (reference sequence). Trimming cost V 4 bases and J 8 bases; bases outside gene matches: 7. The CDR3 totals 13 residues. CDR3 sequence reads: CASSPDRIGGYTF. For the CDR3, the DNA is TGTGCCAGCAGCCCGGACAGGATAGGCGGCTACACCTTC.

This clonotype turned up a few times. V gene TRBV10-3 combines with J gene TRBJ2-1; 7 bases match TRBD2. Trimming cost V 6 bases and J 5 bases; bases outside gene matches: 16. Germline V gives CDR1 ENHRY, CDR2 SYGVKD. The CDR3 is 17 residues long. The CDR3 reads CAISPRSGITPNNEQFF. CDR3 DNA: TGTGCCATCAGCCCCCGGAGCGGGATTACACCAAACAATGAGCAGTTCTTC.

The gene calls are TRBV7-8 and TRBJ2-3, with no clear D. Deletions cut 2 bases from V and 4 bases from J, with 10 bases between. CDR1 SGHVS and CDR2 FQNEAQ come from the germline V gene. This CDR3 comprises 14 residues. CDR3 bases: TGTGCCAGCAGCTTAAGCCGGGTTGCAGATACGCAGTATTTT. It specifies CASSLSRVADTQYF.

The chain recombines TRBV5-6 with TRBJ1-2, with D unresolved. V dropped 2 bases and J dropped 7 bases, with 15 bases sitting between them. The V gene's germline CDR1 is SGHDT and CDR2 YYEEEE. This CDR3 is 14 amino acids long. The CDR3 DNA reads as TGTGCCAGCAGCTTACTAAAGGGAACTGGTGGCTACACCTTC. Amino acids: CASSLLKGTGGYTF.

CDR3: CASSYQQRTGKAGANVLTF. The CDR3 bases are TGTGCCAGCAGTTACCAACAGAGGACAGGAAAGGCTGGGGCCAACGTCCTGACTTTC. The chain carries TRBV6-6 and TRBJ2-6; TRBD1 agrees at 7 bases. V lost 2 bases to trimming and J lost 2 bases; unmatched junction nucleotides: 12. Germline lookup yields CDR1 MNHNY and CDR2 SVGAGI (reference sequence). The CDR3 covers 19 residues.

There are a few counts of this clonotype. The J gene is TRBJ2-3, the V gene TRBV29-1; tentatively, D is TRBD2 (5 bases). The V gene's germline CDR1 is SQVTM and CDR2 ANQGSEA. Trimming took off 2 bases at V and 3 bases at J, with 9 bases between the two ends. The CDR3 consists of 13 residues. CDR3 residues: CSVEPGSTDTQYF. In nucleotides, the CDR3 is TGCAGCGTTGAACCGGGATCAACAGATACGCAGTATTTT.

This chain uses TRBV7-9 with TRBJ2-5, with D maybe TRBD2 (6 bases). The germline gives CDR1 SEHNR, CDR2 FQNEAQ (reference sequence). The ends were cut back, 2 bases at V and 5 bases at J, with 15 bases in the middle. The CDR3 runs to 15 residues. The CDR3 DNA is TGTGCCAGCAGCTTACGCCTGACTAGTATGGAGACCCAGTACTTC. It specifies CASSLRLTSMETQYF.

The CDR3 DNA follows: TGTGCCAGCAGCTTCACCTCCCCCCCCCTGGAGACCCAGTACTTC. It codes for CASSFTSPPLETQYF. The rearrangement uses TRBV7-6 and TRBJ2-5; no firm D call. CDR1 SGHVS and CDR2 FNYEAQ come from the germline V gene. The CDR3 runs 15 residues. V was shortened by 3 bases and J by 5 bases, with 16 bases between the two germline ends.